The T cell receptor (beta chain) described here comes from a study of T cells in Graves' hyperthyroidism and ophthalmopathy. General study points: Most expanded thyroid clonotypes above 0.001 also appeared in blood.

Stable Graves' hyperthyroidism meant no ophthalmopathy progression within 18 months. RNA transcripts served as the template for amplifying TCR beta CDR3 regions. The TCR CDR3 first-round RT-PCR relied on the HTBI primer set. TCRdb reprocessed the multiplex PCR reads with MiXCR, giving one entry per CDR3 protein. The sample records around 720,000 distinct CDR3 sequences, roughly 32% being singletons. Details on this clonotype: The antigen remains undetermined.

The TCR originated in a woman between 40 and 55 years old with Graves' hyperthyroidism. Sequencing was carried out using blood.

For the CDR3, the DNA is TGTGCCAGCAGTCCCTGGACTAGCTCATCCCAAGAGACCCAGTACTTC. This gives the protein CASSPWTSSSQETQYF. The chain employs TRBV6-1 and TRBJ2-5; 8 bases agree with TRBD2. The CDR3 length is 16 residues. The ends lost 5 bases at V and 1 base at J; junction bases unmatched: 9. Germline CDR1 reads MNHNS; CDR2 reads SASEGT.